This TCR beta chain was profiled in a study of blood T cell repertoires in COVID-19. Study at large: PBMCs, B-cell-depleted T cells, or T cells provided the cDNA or gDNA that made up the material.

Method: immunoSEQ multiplex PCR; TCRdb's copy keeps in-frame clones and lacks some. The sample shows some 140,000 clones, roughly four fifths of them seen only once. Individuals aged about 18 to 100 years were recruited from around 22 US areas. Grouping used clinical history reported by participants in a survey and questionnaire. CDR1 is SEHNR and CDR2 is FQNEAQ in the germline V gene (reference sequence). The CDR3 is made up of 18 amino acids. The trim removed 4 bases at V and 3 bases at J, leaving 7 bases unmatched. What was sequenced was PBMCs or T cells enriched from blood (not recorded which). The chain combines TRBV7-9 with TRBJ2-3; TRBD2 agrees at 16 bases. The receptor was isolated from a man aged 35 to 55 with acute COVID-19. CDR3 protein: CASSWGLAGGFKTDTQYF. The CDR3 bases are TGTGCCAGCAGCTGGGGACTAGCGGGGGGGTTTAAGACAGATACGCAGTATTTT.